These 23 T cell receptor beta chains were all obtained from the same sample, sequenced in a study of cytomegalovirus exposure and HLA in healthy donors. Both 60 Vbeta primers and 13 Jbeta primers went into the PCR. Data came from immunoSEQ multiplex PCR; TCRdb stores just in-frame clones and leaves some out. This sample carries roughly 120,000 clones, around three quarters of them seen once, and the ten largest clones take around 4.5%. The sequenced sample was PBMCs. These receptors came from a young man in good health and CMV-seropositive.

This sequence joins TRBV29-1 and TRBJ2-1, with TRBD1 matching 10 bases. The V gene's germline CDR1 is SQVTM and CDR2 ANQGSEA. This CDR3 has 14 residues. Trimming removed 6 bases from V and 6 bases from J; junction bases left unmatched: 8. CDR3 coding DNA: TGCAGCGTCTTCCGGGACAGGGGTGCCAATGAGCAGTTCTTC. Translation: CSVFRDRGANEQFF.

This clone was recorded once. This chain joins TRBV7-9 and TRBJ1-1, with 9 bases that match TRBD1. V gave up 4 bases and J gave up 1 base; unmatched junction bases: 7. The CDR3 loop spans 16 amino acids. Germline V gene data show CDR1 as SEHNR and CDR2 as FQNEAQ (reference sequence). The DNA of the CDR3 is TGTGCCAGCAGCTCTGGTCGGGACAGGGAGAACACTGAAGCTTTCTTT. Its translation: CASSSGRDRENTEAFF.

The CDR3 protein is CASSSEERETQYF. CDR3 bases: TGTGCCAGCAGTTCGGAGGAGCGCGAGACCCAGTACTTC. This chain connects TRBV27 to TRBJ2-5; possible D gene TRBD2, 5 bases. The germline CDR1 and CDR2 sequences are MNHEY and SMNVEV (reference sequence). Between the trimmed V and J ends, which lost 4 bases and 5 bases, there was a span of 11 bases. The length of the CDR3 is 13 residues.

The gene calls are TRBV6-4 and TRBJ2-2; TRBD2 matches 8 bases. Germline lookup yields CDR1 MRHNA and CDR2 SNTAGT. The J segment lost 4 bases and the V segment lost 1 base, leaving 5 bases of the junction unmatched. This CDR3 has 16 amino acids. CDR3 in DNA: TGTGCCAGCAGTGACTTCGGGGGGGCAATCACCGGGGAGCTGTTTTTT. It codes for CASSDFGGAITGELFF.

The chain links TRBV29-1 to TRBJ2-2, with 9 bases lining up with TRBD1. The CDR3 extends over 13 amino acids. CDR1 and CDR2 (germline): SQVTM, ANQGSEA. J gave up 6 bases and V 1 base, and 0 bases lay outside the gene matches. Here the CDR3 DNA reads TGCAGCGTTGAAGGACAGGGGGCCGGGGAGCTGTTTTTT. This encodes CSVEGQGAGELFF.

This chain joins TRBV7-9 and TRBJ2-5; a possible D gene is TRBD1 (6 bases). The J call may be incorrect, as the DNA end agrees better with TRBJ2-7. Per germline, CDR1 SEHNR and CDR2 FQNEAQ (reference sequence). The CDR3 extends over 15 amino acids. CDR3 sequence: CASSPLWGRTYEQYF. DNA of the CDR3: TGTGCCAGCAGCCCACTTTGGGGGCGGACCTACGAGCAGTACTTC.

The chain links TRBV6-4 to TRBJ2-2; 9 bases map to TRBD1. Germline V gene data show CDR1 as MRHNA and CDR2 as SNTAGT. V trimming: 2 bases; J trimming: 5 bases; junction bases outside the gene matches: 6. The CDR3 runs 16 residues. Written as DNA, the CDR3 is TGTGCCAGCAGTGACACCGGGACAGGGTTTACCGGGGAGCTGTTTTTT. It is translated as CASSDTGTGFTGELFF.

V is TRBV2 and J is TRBJ2-7, with TRBD1 identical over 12 bases. Per germline, CDR1 SNHLY and CDR2 FYNNEI. The CDR3 runs 13 residues. With 6 bases clipped from V and 9 bases from J, the junction kept 6 bases outside the gene matches. The DNA of the CDR3 is TGTGCCAGCAGGGGGGGACAGGGGGCTGGGCAGTACTTC. This translates into CASRGGQGAGQYF.

V usage is TRBV21-1 and J usage is TRBJ1-1; the DNA was not used to check the table's D call, TRBD1. TRBV21-1 is flagged as a pseudogene. The CDR3 loop spans 15 amino acids. The CDR3 loop is CASSGPGQGGFEAFF. DNA of the CDR3: TGTGCCAGCAGCGGACCGGGACAGGGGGGATTCGAAGCTTTCTTT.

This chain links TRBV11-2 with TRBJ1-1; 7 bases are shared with TRBD1. With 4 bases clipped from V and 6 bases from J, the junction kept 11 bases outside the gene matches. This CDR3 is built from 15 residues. Germline values: CDR1 SGHAT, CDR2 FQNNGV. Here the CDR3 reads CASSSLTGTMAEAFF. The CDR3 region has the DNA TGTGCCAGCAGCTCTCTGACAGGGACGATGGCTGAAGCTTTCTTT.

The J gene is TRBJ1-1, the V gene TRBV6-6; 8 bases map to TRBD1. This CDR3 is 16 amino acids long. CDR1 and CDR2 from the germline V gene are MNHNY and SVGAGI (reference sequence). Germline trimming cut 4 bases from V and 0 bases from J; bases unmatched to any gene: 7. DNA for the CDR3: TGTGCCAGCAGTTCCTGGACAGGGACCATGAACACTGAAGCTTTCTTT. Its protein product is CASSSWTGTMNTEAFF.

The gene calls are TRBV5-1 and TRBJ2-7, with 10 bases fitting TRBD2. J gave up 5 bases and V 3 bases, and 11 bases lay outside the gene matches. The CDR3 has 16 amino acids. Germline CDR1 and CDR2: SGHRS and YFSETQ. CDR3 protein: CASSYGLAAEGDEQYF. The CDR3 DNA reads TGCGCCAGCAGCTACGGACTAGCGGCAGAAGGGGACGAGCAGTACTTC.

J is TRBJ2-5 and V is TRBV5-5; 10 positions match TRBD2. Germline values: CDR1 SGHKS, CDR2 YYEKEE (reference sequence). The junction had 20 bases not matched to a gene; V was cut back by 7 bases and J by 2 bases. The CDR3 contains 19 residues. CDR3 bases: TGTGCCAGCTCACCGTTGAGGGGCGTAGCGGGAGGCCCGCAAGAGACCCAGTACTTC. Translation gives CASSPLRGVAGGPQETQYF.

V usage is TRBV10-3 and J usage is TRBJ1-2; 9 nucleotides line up with TRBD1. V was pared by 7 bases and J by 4 bases, with 4 bases of the junction left unmatched. Germline CDR1 is ENHRY and CDR2 is SYGVKD. The CDR3 sequence is 13 residues long. CDR3 nucleotide sequence: TGTGCCATCAAGCCGACAGGGGGCTATGGCTACACCTTC. It yields the protein CAIKPTGGYGYTF.

The chain is built from TRBV28 and TRBJ2-7; 9 nucleotides line up with TRBD2. Losses at the gene ends were 6 bases for V and 0 bases for J; bases not matched to a gene: 9. CDR1 and CDR2 from the germline V gene are MDHEN and SYDVKM. The CDR3 spans 16 residues. For the CDR3, the DNA is TGTGCCAGCAGGCACCCTAGCGGGGCCAGCTCCTACGAGCAGTACTTC. Amino acid sequence: CASRHPSGASSYEQYF.

The chain has TRBV29-1 and TRBJ2-5; 7 nucleotides match TRBD1. Germline V gives CDR1 SQVTM, CDR2 ANQGSEA. After removal of 6 bases from V and 4 bases from J, the junction contained 5 bases not matched to a gene. The CDR3 runs to 12 residues. Here the CDR3 DNA reads TGCAGCGTCGACAGGGCGGCAGAGACCCAGTACTTC. Its protein product is CSVDRAAETQYF.

This clone was observed once. The rearrangement links TRBV2 to TRBJ2-7, with TRBD2 matching over 9 bases. Trimming at V came to 7 bases and at J to 1 base, leaving 5 bases not matched to a gene. This CDR3 has 14 amino acids. Germline V gene lookup returns CDR1 SNHLY and CDR2 FYNNEI. CDR3 in DNA: TGTGCCAGCAACCTGGGACTAGCTTCCTACGAGCAGTACTTC. It translates to CASNLGLASYEQYF.

This clone has just one count. The chain employs TRBV7-2 and TRBJ1-2, with D unresolved. CDR3 length: 13 residues. Germline CDR1 reads SGHTA; CDR2 reads FQGNSA. V dropped 2 bases and J dropped 8 bases, with 12 bases sitting between them. The CDR3 spells CASSLQTGRGYTF. Here the CDR3 DNA reads TGTGCCAGCAGCTTACAGACGGGGAGAGGCTACACCTTC.

The J gene is TRBJ2-7, the V gene TRBV7-2, with D maybe TRBD2 (7 bases). CDR1 SGHTA and CDR2 FQGNSA come from the germline V gene. The V and J ends lost 1 base and 7 bases respectively, with 11 bases between them. The CDR3 has 13 residues. In nucleotides, the CDR3 is TGTGCCAGCAGCTTAGTCGAGGGGGGGGAGCAGTACTTC. It is translated as CASSLVEGGEQYF.

This clone occurred once. Other DNA sequences in the sample encode the same CDR3. The chain recombines TRBV4-2 with TRBJ2-7; TRBD2 aligns across 8 bases. CDR3 length equals 15 residues. The germline V gene has CDR1 LGHNA and CDR2 YNFKEQ. The ends lost 2 bases at V and 3 bases at J; junction bases unmatched: 6. The CDR3 protein is CASSQSAGADYEQYF. Written as DNA, the CDR3 is TGTGCCAGCAGCCAATCAGCGGGGGCAGACTACGAGCAGTACTTC.

The J gene is TRBJ2-5, the V gene TRBV19, with TRBD1 matching over 10 bases. The ends lost 4 bases at V and 5 bases at J; junction bases unmatched: 1. The germline V gene has CDR1 LNHDA and CDR2 SQIVND (reference sequence). The CDR3 contains 13 residues. The DNA of the CDR3 is TGTGCCAGTAGTAGGGACAGGGGTGAGACCCAGTACTTC. This sequence encodes CASSRDRGETQYF.

This clone was counted once. The chain links TRBV19 to TRBJ1-2; D gene ambiguous. V lost 8 bases and J 3 bases, leaving 13 bases between the germline ends. The germline gives CDR1 LNHDA, CDR2 SQIVND (reference sequence). The CDR3 runs 13 residues. The CDR3 DNA reads TGTGCCAGTTCCGCTACCACTCACTATGGCTACACCTTC. Amino acid sequence: CASSATTHYGYTF.

The chain uses TRBV7-2 and TRBJ2-1; TRBD2 is a possible D gene (6 bases). The V end was cut by 2 bases, the J end by 2 bases, with 10 bases between. CDR3 length: 15 residues. Germline V gives CDR1 SGHTA, CDR2 FQGNSA. The DNA of the CDR3 is TGTGCCAGCAGCTTATACGCGGGGACCTACAATGAGCAGTTCTTC. It is translated as CASSLYAGTYNEQFF. The full variable domain, its missing parts supplied by reference TRBV7-2 and TRBJ2-1, is GAGVSQSPSNKVTEKGKDVELRCDPISGHTALYWYRQSLGQGLEFLIYFQGNSAPDKSGLPSDRFSAERTGGSVSTLTIQRTQQEDSAVYLCASSLYAGTYNEQFFGPGTRLTVL.